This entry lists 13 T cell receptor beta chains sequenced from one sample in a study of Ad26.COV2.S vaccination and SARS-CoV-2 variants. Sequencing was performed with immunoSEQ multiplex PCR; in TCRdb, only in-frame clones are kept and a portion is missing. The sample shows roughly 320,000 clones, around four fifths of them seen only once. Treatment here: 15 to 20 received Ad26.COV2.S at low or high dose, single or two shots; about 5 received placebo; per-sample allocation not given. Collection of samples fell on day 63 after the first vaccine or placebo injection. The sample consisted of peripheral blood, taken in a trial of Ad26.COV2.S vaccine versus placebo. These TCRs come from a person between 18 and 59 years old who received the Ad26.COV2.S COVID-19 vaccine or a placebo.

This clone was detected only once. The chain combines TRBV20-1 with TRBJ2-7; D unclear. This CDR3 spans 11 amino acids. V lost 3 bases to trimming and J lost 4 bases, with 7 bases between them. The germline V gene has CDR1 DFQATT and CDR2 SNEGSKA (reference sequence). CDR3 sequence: CSARGLYEQYF. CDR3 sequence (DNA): TGCAGTGCTAGGGGTCTTTACGAGCAGTACTTC.

Here the CDR3 reads CASSSGHQETQYF. CDR3 DNA sequence: TGCGCCAGCAGCTCGGGACATCAGGAGACCCAGTACTTC. The chain uses TRBV5-1 and TRBJ2-5, with D possibly TRBD1 on 6 matching bases. Deletions cut 3 bases from V and 5 bases from J, with 11 bases between. The CDR3 is 13 amino acids. Germline values: CDR1 SGHRS, CDR2 YFSETQ.

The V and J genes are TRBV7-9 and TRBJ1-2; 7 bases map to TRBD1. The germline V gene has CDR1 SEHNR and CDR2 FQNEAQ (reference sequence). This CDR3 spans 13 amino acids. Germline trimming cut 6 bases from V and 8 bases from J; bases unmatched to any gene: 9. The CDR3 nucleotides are TGTGCCAGCAGTCCCGGGACAGTAGGCGGCTACACCTTC. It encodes CASSPGTVGGYTF.

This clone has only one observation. The CDR3 here is CASSQTVLGLDTQYF. The CDR3 DNA is TGTGCCAGCAGTCAGACAGTCCTAGGTTTGGATACGCAGTATTTT. This chain connects TRBV27 to TRBJ2-3; tentative D call: TRBD1 (5 bases). Trimming stripped 5 bases from V and 6 bases from J, with 18 bases between. In germline, CDR1 is MNHEY, CDR2 SMNVEV (reference sequence). The CDR3 has 15 amino acids.

The CDR3 sequence: CASSSGPLGQPQHF. CDR3 nucleotides: TGTGCCAGCAGCTCCGGACCCTTGGGTCAGCCCCAGCATTTT. The rearrangement links TRBV5-6 to TRBJ1-5; D gene uncertain. The V end was cut by 3 bases, the J end by 6 bases, with 13 bases between. CDR3 length: 14 amino acids. Germline lookup yields CDR1 SGHDT and CDR2 YYEEEE.

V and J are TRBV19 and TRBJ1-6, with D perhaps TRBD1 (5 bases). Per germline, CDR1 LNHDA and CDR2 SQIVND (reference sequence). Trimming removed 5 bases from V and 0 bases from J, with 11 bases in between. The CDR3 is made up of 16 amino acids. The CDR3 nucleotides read TGTGCCAGTAGTCGGATTACAGGCTCCTATAATTCACCCCTCCACTTT. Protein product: CASSRITGSYNSPLHF.

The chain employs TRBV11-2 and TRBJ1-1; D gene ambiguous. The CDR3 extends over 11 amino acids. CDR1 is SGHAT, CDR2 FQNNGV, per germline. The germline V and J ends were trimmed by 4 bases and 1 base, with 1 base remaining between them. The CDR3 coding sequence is TGTGCCAGCAGCTCGAACACTGAAGCTTTCTTT. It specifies CASSSNTEAFF.

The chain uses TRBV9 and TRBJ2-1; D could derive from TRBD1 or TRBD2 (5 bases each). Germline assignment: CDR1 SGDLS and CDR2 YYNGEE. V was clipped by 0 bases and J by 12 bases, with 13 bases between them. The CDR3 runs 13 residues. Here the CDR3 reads CASSVVAGGGQFF. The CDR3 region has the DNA TGTGCCAGCAGCGTAGTCGCGGGTGGGGGGCAGTTCTTC.

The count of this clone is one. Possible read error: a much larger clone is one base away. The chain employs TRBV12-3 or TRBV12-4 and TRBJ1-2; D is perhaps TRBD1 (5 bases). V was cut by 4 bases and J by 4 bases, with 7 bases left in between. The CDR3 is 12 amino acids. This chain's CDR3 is CASSSGAYGYTF. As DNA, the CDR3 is TGTGCCAGCAGTTCCGGGGCCTATGGCTACACCTTC.

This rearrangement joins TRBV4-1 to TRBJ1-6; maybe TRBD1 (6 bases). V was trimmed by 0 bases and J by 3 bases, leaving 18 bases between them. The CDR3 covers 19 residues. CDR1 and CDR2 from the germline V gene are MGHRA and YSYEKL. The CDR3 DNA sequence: TGCGCCAGCAGCCAAGATCGGCAGGGGACTTCCCTCTATAATTCACCCCTCCACTTT. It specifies CASSQDRQGTSLYNSPLHF.

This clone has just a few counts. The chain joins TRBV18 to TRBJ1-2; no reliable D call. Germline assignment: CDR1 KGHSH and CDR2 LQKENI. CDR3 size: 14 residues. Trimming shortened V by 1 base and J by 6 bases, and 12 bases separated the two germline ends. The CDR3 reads CASSPQNSPHGYTF. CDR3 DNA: TGTGCCAGCTCACCACAAAACAGTCCTCATGGCTACACCTTC.

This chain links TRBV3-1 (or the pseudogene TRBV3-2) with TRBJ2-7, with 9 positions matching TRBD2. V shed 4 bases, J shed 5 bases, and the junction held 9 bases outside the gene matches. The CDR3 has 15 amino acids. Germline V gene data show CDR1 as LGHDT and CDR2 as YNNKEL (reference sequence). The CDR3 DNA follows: TGTGCCAGCAGCCCACCGGGACTAGCTACGAACGAGCAGTACTTC. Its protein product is CASSPPGLATNEQYF.

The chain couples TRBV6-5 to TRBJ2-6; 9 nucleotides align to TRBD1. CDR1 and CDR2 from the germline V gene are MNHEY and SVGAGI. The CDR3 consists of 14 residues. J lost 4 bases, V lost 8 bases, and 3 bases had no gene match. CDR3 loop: CASEGTGGANVLTF. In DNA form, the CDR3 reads TGTGCCAGCGAAGGGACAGGGGGGGCCAACGTCCTGACTTTC.